This TCR beta chain appears in the sequencing data of a study of spatial heterogeneity in lung cancer. About the research overall: Available PBMC from follow-up, collected a median of roughly two years after resection, underwent sequencing. There were, on average, more than eight raw-read appearances for each unique TCR and UMI combination.

At least ten counts were recorded for this clonotype. As yet, its antigen is unknown. The time point is: blood at routine non-recurrence follow-up after resection. Whole RNA from tumor, nontumor lung or frozen PBMC was sequenced unsorted. Study-wide findings and caveats: At tumor resection, ubiquitous expanded TCRs were detected in blood more often than later.

V lost 2 bases and J lost 3, with 15 bases in between. The CDR3 extends over 16 amino acids. Germline values: CDR1 SGHTA, CDR2 FQGTGA. Every cDNA TCR molecule received its own unique molecular identifier. TCRdb fed the 5' RACE reads into MiXCR, producing one record per CDR3 protein. Here the sample spans more than 95,000 distinct CDR3 sequences, 9.5% to 15% being singletons. The chain has TRBV7-3 and TRBJ2-3; D could derive from TRBD1 or TRBD2 (5 bases each). This clonotype was sampled from a male donor with early-stage non-small cell lung cancer. The specimen comprised PBMCs, sampled at follow-up. CDR3 amino acids: CASSLVGPGRTDTQYF. The DNA for the CDR3 is TGTGCCAGCAGCTTAGTTGGGCCAGGGAGAACAGATACGCAGTATTTT.